The subject of this entry is one T cell receptor (beta chain). Clones were sequenced by immunoSEQ multiplex PCR, and TCRdb holds only the in-frame ones, with some missing. The table records roughly 65,000 clones, over 70% of them present only once. V lost 6 bases and J 3 bases, leaving 9 bases between the germline ends. CDR1 and CDR2 (germline): MNHEY, SVGAGI. This CDR3 spans 13 amino acids. This sample is part of a study of technical replicates of blood from a few donors. The receptor's source is a human donor in good health. Some clones in this sample may be carry-over from other donors' samples. The rearrangement links TRBV6-5 to TRBJ1-3; D ambiguous. Input material: PBMCs. This chain's CDR3 is CASRRGVGNTIYF. CDR3 DNA: TGTGCCAGCAGACGGGGAGTTGGAAACACCATATATTTT.